The rows below give T cell receptor beta chains drawn from one sample of a study of CD8 T cells in ankylosing spondylitis. TCRdb reanalysed the 5' RACE reads using MiXCR and keeps one entry per CDR3 protein. This sample has approximately 240,000 distinct CDR3 sequences, with roughly a quarter found just once. Material: blood, either unsorted or a sorted T cell fraction (not recorded which). The receptors derive from a male donor with ankylosing spondylitis or in good health (not recorded which). CDR3s include the opening cysteine and the closing phenylalanine or tryptophan. The order of the fields is J gene, clone size, D gene, V gene, CDR3 DNA, CDR3 protein. D genes are given only for firm matches. Clone size is shown for a subset of rows, as once, few, many or a class of expanded clone.

>TRBJ1-3|many|-|TRBV28
TGTGCCAGCATTAGAGGGGCGTCGGGAAACACCATATATTTT
CASIRGASGNTIYF
>TRBJ1-1|many|-|TRBV20-1
TGCAGTGCTACCCCACTTTTCACAGGGAAAGCTTTCTTT
CSATPLFTGKAFF
>TRBJ1-5|-|TRBD1|TRBV19
TGTGCCAGTAGTATTGGGACAGGGGCGTATCAGCCCCAGCATTTT
CASSIGTGAYQPQHF
>TRBJ2-1|-|TRBD2|TRBV20-1
TGCAGTGCTAGTGGTAGCGGGAGAACCTACAATGAGCAGTTCTTC
CSASGSGRTYNEQFF
>TRBJ2-1|many|-|TRBV27
TGTGCCAGCAGCCCACAGGGTTTAGCCTACAATGAGCAGTTCTTC
CASSPQGLAYNEQFF
>TRBJ2-1|-|TRBD2|TRBV12-3/TRBV12-4
TGTGCCAGCAGTTTGTCGCCCAGCGGGGACAATGAGCAGTTCTTC
CASSLSPSGDNEQFF
>TRBJ1-1|few|-|TRBV29-1
TGCAGCGTTATGAGGTTGAACACTGAAGCTTTCTTT
CSVMRLNTEAFF
>TRBJ2-2|many|-|TRBV6-1
TGTGCCAGCAGTGATCTGGTGTTAACCGGGGAGCTGTTTTTT
CASSDLVLTGELFF
>TRBJ2-3|-|TRBD1|TRBV7-6
TGTGCCAGCAGCTTAGGAGGGACAGGAGTCACAGATACGCAGTATTTT
CASSLGGTGVTDTQYF
>TRBJ1-6|-|-|TRBV7-2
TGTGCCAGCAGCTTAGCGACCTATAATTCACCCCTCCACTTT
CASSLATYNSPLHF